This TCR beta chain was identified during a study of vaccination and CD4 T cells after COVID-19. Oncomine TCR Beta short-read sequencing was applied to DNA from cultured CD4+ T cells. Each CDR3 protein gets one entry after TCRdb re-called the PCR reads with MiXCR. The sample lists around 30,000 distinct CDR3 sequences, around a third occurring once. Time point described: late sampling 161 to 241 days after vaccination in a few convalescent patients. Treatment: roughly ten-day PBMC culture with coronavirus spike peptide pools or control peptides (ViraFEST assay). As for this clonotype: Its antigen is unknown.

Trimming left V 5 bases short and J 4 bases short, with 25 bases between. The CDR3 has 18 residues. Germline CDR1 reads MDHEN; CDR2 reads SYDVKM. The chain carries TRBV28 and TRBJ2-3; a weak D match, TRBD2 (6 bases). The sequence derives from a human donor who had recovered from COVID-19. Sequences were derived from CD4+ T cells from blood, cultured in vitro, sampled about 7 months after SARS-CoV-2 vaccination. In DNA, the CDR3 is TGTGCCAGCAGTACTGCCCCGGACTGGTCGGGAGTCCCAGATACGCAGTATTTT. Protein product: CASSTAPDWSGVPDTQYF.